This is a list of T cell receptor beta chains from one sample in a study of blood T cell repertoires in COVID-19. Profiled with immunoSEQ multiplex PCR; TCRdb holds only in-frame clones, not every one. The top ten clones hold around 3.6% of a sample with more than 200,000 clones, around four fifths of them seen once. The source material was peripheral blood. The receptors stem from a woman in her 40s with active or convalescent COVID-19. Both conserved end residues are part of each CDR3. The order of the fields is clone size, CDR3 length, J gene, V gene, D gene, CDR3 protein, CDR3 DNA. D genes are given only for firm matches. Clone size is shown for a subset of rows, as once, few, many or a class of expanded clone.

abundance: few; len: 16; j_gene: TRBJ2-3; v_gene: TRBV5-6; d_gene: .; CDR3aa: CASSSPRRGGTDTQYF; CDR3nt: TGTGCCAGCAGCTCCCCCCGCCGGGGAGGCACAGATACGCAGTATTTT
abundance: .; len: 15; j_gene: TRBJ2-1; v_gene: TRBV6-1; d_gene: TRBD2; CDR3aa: CASSEIRGGAGEQFF; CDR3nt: TGTGCCAGCAGTGAAATTCGCGGGGGGGCTGGGGAGCAGTTCTTC
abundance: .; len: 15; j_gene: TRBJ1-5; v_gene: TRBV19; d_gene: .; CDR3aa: CASSILASANQPQHF; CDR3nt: TGTGCCAGTAGTATATTGGCTAGTGCCAATCAGCCCCAGCATTTT
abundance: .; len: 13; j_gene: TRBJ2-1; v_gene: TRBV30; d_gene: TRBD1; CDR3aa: CAWDRGRGDEQFF; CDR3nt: TGTGCCTGGGACAGGGGGCGAGGGGATGAGCAGTTCTTC
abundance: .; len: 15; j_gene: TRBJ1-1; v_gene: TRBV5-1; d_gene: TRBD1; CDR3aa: CASSLGQGAPAEAFF; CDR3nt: TGCGCCAGCAGCTTGGGACAGGGGGCGCCGGCTGAAGCTTTCTTT
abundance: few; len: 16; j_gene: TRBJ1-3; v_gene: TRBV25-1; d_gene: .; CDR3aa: CASSELDSRSGNTIYF; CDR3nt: TGTGCCAGCAGTGAATTAGACAGTCGCTCTGGAAACACCATATATTTT
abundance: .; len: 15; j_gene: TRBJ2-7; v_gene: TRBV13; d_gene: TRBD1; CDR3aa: CASSSSTGGSYEQYF; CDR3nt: TGTGCCAGCAGCTCGTCGACAGGGGGCTCCTACGAGCAGTACTTC
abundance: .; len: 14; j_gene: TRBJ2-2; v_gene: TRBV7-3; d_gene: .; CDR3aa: CASSLGHQTGELFF; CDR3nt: TGTGCCAGCAGCCTCGGACACCAAACCGGGGAGCTGTTTTTT
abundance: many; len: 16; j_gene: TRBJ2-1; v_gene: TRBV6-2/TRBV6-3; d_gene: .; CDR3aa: CASSHGQRASYNEQFF; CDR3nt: TGTGCCAGCAGTCACGGACAGAGGGCTTCCTACAATGAGCAGTTCTTC
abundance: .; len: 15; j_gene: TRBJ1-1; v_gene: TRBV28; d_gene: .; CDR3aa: CASSLGSPLRTEAFF; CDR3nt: TGTGCCAGCAGTTTAGGTAGCCCCCTAAGAACTGAAGCTTTCTTT
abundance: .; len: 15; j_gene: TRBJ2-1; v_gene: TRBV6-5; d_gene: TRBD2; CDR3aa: CASSDRGTSVHEQFF; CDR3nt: TGTGCCAGCAGCGACCGAGGGACTAGCGTCCATGAGCAGTTCTTC
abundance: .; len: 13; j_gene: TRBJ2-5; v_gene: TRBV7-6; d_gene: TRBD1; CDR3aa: CASSTDREETQYF; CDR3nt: TGTGCCAGCAGCACTGACAGGGAAGAGACCCAGTACTTC
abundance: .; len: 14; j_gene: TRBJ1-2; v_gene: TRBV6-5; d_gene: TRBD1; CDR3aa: CASSTRQGPYGYTF; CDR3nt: TGTGCCAGCAGCACAAGACAGGGTCCCTATGGCTACACCTTC
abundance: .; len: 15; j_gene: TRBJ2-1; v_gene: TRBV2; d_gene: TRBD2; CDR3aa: CASGVTGLAYNEQFF; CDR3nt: TGTGCCAGCGGCGTAACGGGACTAGCTTACAATGAGCAGTTCTTC
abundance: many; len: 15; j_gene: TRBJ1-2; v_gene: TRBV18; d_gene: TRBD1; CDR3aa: CASSPPNTGTGDHTF; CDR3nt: TGTGCCAGCTCACCACCGAATACCGGGACAGGAGATCACACCTTC
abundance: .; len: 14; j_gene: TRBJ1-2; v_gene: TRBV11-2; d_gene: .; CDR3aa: CASSSFQGLNGYTF; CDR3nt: TGTGCCAGCAGCTCGTTTCAGGGTTTGAACGGCTACACCTTC
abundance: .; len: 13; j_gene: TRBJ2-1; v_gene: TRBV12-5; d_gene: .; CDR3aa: CASGLRQQNEQFF; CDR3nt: TGTGCTAGTGGTTTGAGACAGCAAAATGAGCAGTTCTTC
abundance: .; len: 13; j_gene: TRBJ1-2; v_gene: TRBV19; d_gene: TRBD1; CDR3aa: CASSQGQSYGYTF; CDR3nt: TGTGCCAGTAGCCAGGGACAGTCGTATGGCTACACCTTC
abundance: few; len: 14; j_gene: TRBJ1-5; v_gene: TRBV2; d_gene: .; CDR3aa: CASSESRLRQPQHF; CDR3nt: TGTGCCAGCAGTGAGTCTAGGTTGAGACAGCCCCAGCATTTT
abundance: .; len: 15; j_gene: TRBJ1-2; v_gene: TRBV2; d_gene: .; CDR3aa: CASARYDKLNYGYTF; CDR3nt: TGTGCCAGCGCCAGATATGACAAGCTTAACTATGGCTACACCTTC
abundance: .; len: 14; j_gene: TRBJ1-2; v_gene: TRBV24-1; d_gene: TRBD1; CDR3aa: CATSDRRTGQGYTF; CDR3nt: TGTGCCACCAGTGATCGTCGGACAGGGCAGGGCTACACCTTC
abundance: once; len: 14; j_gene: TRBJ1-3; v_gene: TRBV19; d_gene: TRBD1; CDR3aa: CASGDRSSGNTIYF; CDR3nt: TGTGCCAGTGGGGACAGGTCCTCTGGAAACACCATATATTTT
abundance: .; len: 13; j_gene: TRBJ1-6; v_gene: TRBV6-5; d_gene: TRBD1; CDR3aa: CASSYSQGAPLHF; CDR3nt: TGTGCCAGCAGTTACTCACAGGGGGCGCCCCTCCACTTT
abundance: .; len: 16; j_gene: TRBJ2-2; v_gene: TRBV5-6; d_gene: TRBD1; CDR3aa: CASSLDRGKYTGELFF; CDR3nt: TGTGCCAGCAGCTTGGACAGGGGGAAGTACACCGGGGAGCTGTTTTTT
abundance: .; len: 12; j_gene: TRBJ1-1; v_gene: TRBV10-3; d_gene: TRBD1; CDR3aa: CAISERDRGAFF; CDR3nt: TGTGCCATCAGTGAACGGGACAGGGGAGCTTTCTTT
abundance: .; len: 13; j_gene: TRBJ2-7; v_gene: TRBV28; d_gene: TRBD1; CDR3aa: CASSGTGIYEQYF; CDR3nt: TGTGCCAGCAGTGGGACAGGGATATACGAGCAGTACTTC
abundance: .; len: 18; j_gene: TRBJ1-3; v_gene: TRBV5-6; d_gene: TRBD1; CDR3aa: CASSPPPGTGGGGNTIYF; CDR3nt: TGTGCCAGCAGCCCACCTCCCGGGACAGGGGGAGGGGGAAACACCATATATTTT
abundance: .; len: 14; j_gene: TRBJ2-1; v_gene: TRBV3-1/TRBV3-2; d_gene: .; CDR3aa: CASSQDHSADEQFF; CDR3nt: TGTGCCAGCAGCCAAGATCATAGCGCCGATGAGCAGTTCTTC
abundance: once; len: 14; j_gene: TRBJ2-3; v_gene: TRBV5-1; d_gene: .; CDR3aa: CASSFAGQGDTQYF; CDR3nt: TGCGCCAGCAGCTTCGCAGGGCAAGGAGATACGCAGTATTTT
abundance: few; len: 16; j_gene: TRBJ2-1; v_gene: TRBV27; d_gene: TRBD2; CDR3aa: CASSLISGGTGDEQFF; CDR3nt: TGTGCCAGCAGTTTGATTTCGGGGGGTACCGGGGATGAGCAGTTCTTC
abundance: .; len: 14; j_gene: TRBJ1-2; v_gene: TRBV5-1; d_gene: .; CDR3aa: CASSAQVGEYGYTF; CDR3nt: TGCGCCAGCAGCGCGCAGGTGGGCGAGTATGGCTACACCTTC
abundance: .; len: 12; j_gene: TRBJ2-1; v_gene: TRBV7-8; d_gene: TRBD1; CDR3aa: CASSSDRSEQFF; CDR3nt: TGTGCCAGCAGCTCGGACAGGTCTGAGCAGTTCTTC
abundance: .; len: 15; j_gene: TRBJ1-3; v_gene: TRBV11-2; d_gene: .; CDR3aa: CASSFHSTSGNTIYF; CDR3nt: TGTGCCAGCAGCTTCCACAGTACCTCTGGAAACACCATATATTTT
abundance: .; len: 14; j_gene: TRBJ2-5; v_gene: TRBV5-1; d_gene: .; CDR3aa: CASSLVGRSETQYF; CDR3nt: TGCGCCAGCAGCTTGGTTGGCAGATCAGAGACCCAGTACTTC
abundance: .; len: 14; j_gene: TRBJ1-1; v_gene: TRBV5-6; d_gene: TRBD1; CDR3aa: CASSSGQGNTEAFF; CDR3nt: TGTGCCAGCAGCAGCGGACAGGGGAACACTGAAGCTTTCTTT
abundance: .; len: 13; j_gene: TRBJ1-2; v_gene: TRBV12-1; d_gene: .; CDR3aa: CASSGKGNYGYTF; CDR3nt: TGTGCCAGCAGCGGGAAGGGGAACTATGGCTACACCTTC
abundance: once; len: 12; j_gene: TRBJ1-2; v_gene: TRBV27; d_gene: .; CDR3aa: CASRREDYGYTF; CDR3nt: TGTGCCAGCCGGAGGGAGGACTATGGCTACACCTTC
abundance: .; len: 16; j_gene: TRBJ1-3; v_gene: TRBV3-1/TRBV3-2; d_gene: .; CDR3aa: CASSQKPQLTGNTIYF; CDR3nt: TGTGCCAGCAGCCAAAAACCTCAACTTACTGGAAACACCATATATTTT
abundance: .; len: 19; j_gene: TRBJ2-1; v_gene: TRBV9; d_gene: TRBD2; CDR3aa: CASNLGLAGGSSSYNEQFF; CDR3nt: TGTGCCAGCAACCTAGGACTAGCGGGGGGGTCGAGCTCCTACAATGAGCAGTTCTTC
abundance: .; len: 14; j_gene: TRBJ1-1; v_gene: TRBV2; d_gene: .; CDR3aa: CASTLETGNTEAFF; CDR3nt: TGTGCCAGCACCCTCGAGACAGGGAACACTGAAGCTTTCTTT
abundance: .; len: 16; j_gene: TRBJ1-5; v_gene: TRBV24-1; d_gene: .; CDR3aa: CATSEQGVYSNQPQHF; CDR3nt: TGTGCCACCAGTGAACAGGGAGTTTATAGCAATCAGCCCCAGCATTTT
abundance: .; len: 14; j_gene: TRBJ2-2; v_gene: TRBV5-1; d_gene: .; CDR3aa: CASRGQVNTGELFF; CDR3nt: TGCGCCAGCCGAGGGCAGGTTAACACCGGGGAGCTGTTTTTT
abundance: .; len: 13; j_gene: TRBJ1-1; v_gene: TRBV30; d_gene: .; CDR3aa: CAWSVGRETEAFF; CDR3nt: TGTGCCTGGAGTGTAGGCAGGGAAACTGAAGCTTTCTTT
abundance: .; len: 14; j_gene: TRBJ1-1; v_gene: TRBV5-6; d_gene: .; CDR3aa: CASSFVRQTAEAFF; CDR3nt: TGTGCCAGCAGCTTTGTGCGGCAGACCGCTGAAGCTTTCTTT
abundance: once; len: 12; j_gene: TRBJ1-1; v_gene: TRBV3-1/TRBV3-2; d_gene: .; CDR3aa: CASSQAPTEAFF; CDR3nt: TGTGCCAGCAGCCAGGCACCCACTGAAGCTTTCTTT